What follows are 29 T cell receptor beta chains derived from one specimen sequenced in a study of shared clonotypes between healthy human individuals (dated by TCRdb to about 2020). To prepare the library, the immunoSEQ multiplex PCR assay was applied. TCRdb took over this immuneACCESS table, retaining in-frame rearrangements with V and J assigned. Such tables are incomplete; in checked studies, under half of the missing clones stem from an unresolved V gene, and the remainder is unexplained. The sample contains about 2.5 million clones, 92% of them found a single time. The biggest ten clones account for around 0.4% of the sample. The sample comprised naive CD4+ T cells from PBMCs. In the paper's terms, the cell subset or site label means: CD45RA+ positively selected. Receptors were obtained from a man between 18 and 29 years old in good health. Some clones in this sample may be carry-over from other donors' samples.

This clone appeared a few times. Other DNA sequences in this specimen translate into the identical CDR3. The chain joins TRBV2 to TRBJ2-2; D possibly corresponds to TRBD2 (5 bases). Trimming cost V 7 bases and J 1 base, with 10 bases left between them. Germline loops: CDR1 SNHLY, CDR2 FYNNEI. The CDR3 has 14 residues. The CDR3: CASNRDRNTGELFF. CDR3 nucleotide sequence: TGTGCCAGCAACCGGGATAGGAACACCGGGGAGCTGTTTTTT.

The CDR3 nucleotides are TGTGCCATCAGTGCCGTGGACAAAGTCTACAATGAGCAGTTCTTC. Translated, it gives CAISAVDKVYNEQFF. J is TRBJ2-1 and V is TRBV10-3, with D perhaps TRBD1 (5 bases). Germline CDR1 and CDR2: ENHRY and SYGVKD. This CDR3 spans 15 amino acids. V was cut by 4 bases and J by 3 bases, with 13 bases left in between.

This chain uses TRBV2 with TRBJ2-7, with 8 positions matching TRBD1. V lost 5 bases, J lost 6 bases, and 9 bases stayed unmatched. The CDR3 is made up of 14 amino acids. From germline, CDR1 is SNHLY and CDR2 FYNNEI. The CDR3 here is CASSPEWQGAEQYF. Written as DNA, the CDR3 is TGTGCCAGCAGTCCCGAGTGGCAGGGGGCCGAGCAGTACTTC. Using reference TRBV2 and TRBJ2-7 for the parts outside the CDR3, the full variable domain is EPEVTQTPSHQVTQMGQEVILRCVPISNHLYFYWYRQILGQKVEFLVSFYNNEISEKSEIFDDQFSVERPDGSNFTLKIRSTKLEDSAMYFCASSPEWQGAEQYFGPGTRLTVT.

The chain has TRBV2 and TRBJ2-5, with TRBD1 matching 7 bases. The V gene's germline CDR1 is SNHLY and CDR2 FYNNEI. The CDR3 is 13 residues long. The CDR3 here is CAGSGTEFGAQYF. The CDR3 DNA follows: TGTGCAGGATCAGGGACAGAATTTGGGGCCCAGTACTTC.

The V gene is TRBV11-2, the J gene TRBJ2-5, with D possibly TRBD1 on 6 matching bases. The ends were cut back, 1 base at V and 5 bases at J, with 11 bases in the middle. Germline assignment: CDR1 SGHAT and CDR2 FQNNGV. The length of the CDR3 is 14 residues. CDR3 amino acids: CASSLGPGEETQYF. The CDR3 DNA follows: TGTGCCAGCAGCTTAGGGCCAGGGGAGGAGACCCAGTACTTC.

The chain employs TRBV2 and TRBJ2-1; 10 nucleotides agree with TRBD2. CDR3 length: 14 residues. V lost 6 bases, J lost 3 bases, and 2 bases stayed unmatched. The V gene's germline CDR1 is SNHLY and CDR2 FYNNEI. The CDR3 loop is CASRVAGGYNEQFF. In nucleotides, the CDR3 is TGTGCCAGCAGAGTAGCGGGAGGCTACAATGAGCAGTTCTTC.

This clone was counted a single time. This chain uses TRBV2 with TRBJ2-3; no firm D call. The V end lost 4 bases, the J end lost 0 bases, and 11 bases lay between the germline ends. Germline values: CDR1 SNHLY, CDR2 FYNNEI. The CDR3 loop spans 15 amino acids. CDR3 protein: CASSVVPASTDTQYF. For the CDR3, the DNA is TGTGCCAGCAGTGTGGTCCCGGCAAGCACAGATACGCAGTATTTT.

This clone was seen once. This chain uses TRBV28 with TRBJ1-2; no firm D call. The CDR3 is made up of 15 amino acids. V was trimmed by 6 bases and J by 0 bases, leaving 14 bases between them. The germline V gene has CDR1 MDHEN and CDR2 SYDVKM. This CDR3 is CASRLSGSSNYGYTF. In DNA form, the CDR3 reads TGTGCCAGCAGACTTAGTGGAAGCTCTAACTATGGCTACACCTTC.

This chain connects TRBV5-1 to TRBJ2-7; D perhaps matches TRBD1 (7 bases). The CDR3 loop spans 15 amino acids. Germline values: CDR1 SGHRS, CDR2 YFSETQ. The V end was cut by 0 bases, the J end by 3 bases, with 13 bases between. The CDR3 DNA is TGCGCCAGCAGCTTGGGACAGGGAGGAGACTACGAGCAGTACTTC. Protein product: CASSLGQGGDYEQYF.

CDR3 nucleotides: TGTGCCAGCAGCTTAGTCGGAGCAGACACTGAAGCTTTCTTT. It codes for CASSLVGADTEAFF. The chain links TRBV7-2 to TRBJ1-1; D is ambiguous. CDR3 length: 14 residues. V lost 1 base and J lost 3, with 9 bases in between. CDR1 and CDR2 from the germline V gene are SGHTA and FQGNSA.

The rearrangement uses TRBV18 and TRBJ2-1; D ambiguous. The germline gives CDR1 KGHSH, CDR2 LQKENI. V was trimmed by 2 bases and J by 9 bases, leaving 11 bases between them. This CDR3 spans 13 amino acids. The CDR3 DNA follows: TGTGCCAGCTCACCAAACTTGGCGTCTGAGCAGTTCTTC. Amino acid sequence: CASSPNLASEQFF.

The chain joins TRBV5-1 to TRBJ2-7, with 12 positions matching TRBD2. V trimming: 0 bases; J trimming: 2 bases; junction bases outside the gene matches: 6. The germline V gene encodes CDR1 SGHRS and CDR2 YFSETQ. The CDR3 loop spans 17 amino acids. CDR3 bases: TGCGCCAGCAGCTTGGGGATGACTAGCGGGAGAACCTACGAGCAGTACTTC. This sequence encodes CASSLGMTSGRTYEQYF.

This chain uses TRBV28 with TRBJ2-7, with D tentatively TRBD1 (7 bases). CDR1 is MDHEN, CDR2 SYDVKM, per germline. This CDR3 spans 16 amino acids. V was shortened by 6 bases and J by 6 bases, with 24 bases between the two germline ends. The CDR3 here is CASRPGGRNLNSEQYF. Written as DNA, the CDR3 is TGTGCCAGCAGACCAGGGGGGAGAAACCTAAACAGCGAGCAGTACTTC. The entire variable domain, with the rest obtained from reference TRBV28 and TRBJ2-7, is as follows: DVKVTQSSRYLVKRTGEKVFLECVQDMDHENMFWYRQDPGLGLRLIYFSYDVKMKEKGDIPEGYSVSREKKERFSLILESASTNQTSMYLCASRPGGRNLNSEQYFGPGTRLTVT.

The V gene is TRBV11-3, the J gene TRBJ2-7, with D perhaps TRBD1 (6 bases). The ends were cut back, 5 bases at V and 0 bases at J, with 14 bases in the middle. Germline loops: CDR1 SGHNT, CDR2 YENEEA. The CDR3 contains 15 residues. Here the CDR3 reads CASSLREGVSYEQYF. CDR3 DNA sequence: TGTGCCAGCAGCCTCCGCGAGGGGGTCTCCTACGAGCAGTACTTC.

This clone was seen a single time. This chain uses TRBV2 with TRBJ2-1; D is undetermined. Germline-derived CDR1 and CDR2 are SNHLY and FYNNEI. Trimming removed 8 bases from V and 12 bases from J, with 20 bases in between. The CDR3 has 13 residues. The CDR3 protein is CASGNQPASWQFF. CDR3 nucleotides: TGTGCCAGCGGAAACCAGCCGGCATCATGGCAGTTCTTC.

The chain has TRBV14 and TRBJ1-2; 7 nucleotides align to TRBD1. CDR1 and CDR2 (germline): SGHDN, FVKESK. CDR3 length: 13 amino acids. V gave up 7 bases and J gave up 4 bases; unmatched junction bases: 6. The DNA of the CDR3 is TGTGCCAGCACCCCGGGACAGCCCTATGGCTACACCTTC. Translation: CASTPGQPYGYTF.

This clone showed up just a few times. The CDR3 bases are TGTGCCAGCAGCTTCTTCGGGGAGCTGTTTTTT. This gives the protein CASSFFGELFF. V gene TRBV7-9 combines with J gene TRBJ2-2; D gene ambiguous. Per the germline V gene, CDR1 is SEHNR and CDR2 is FQNEAQ (reference sequence). V was trimmed by 3 bases and J by 7 bases, leaving 3 bases between them. The CDR3 sequence is 11 residues long.

The CDR3 protein is CASSQLATTYNEQFF. The CDR3 region has the DNA TGTGCCAGCAGCCAACTAGCGACAACCTACAATGAGCAGTTCTTC. The V gene is TRBV27, the J gene TRBJ2-1; TRBD2 agrees at 7 bases. The V segment lost 6 bases and the J segment 2 bases; nucleotides outside the gene matches: 7. CDR3 size: 15 residues. Germline values: CDR1 MNHEY, CDR2 SMNVEV (reference sequence).

This chain uses TRBV7-9 with TRBJ2-5, with D unresolved. Germline-derived CDR1 and CDR2 are SEHNR and FQNEAQ (reference sequence). V was trimmed by 5 bases and J by 5 bases, leaving 9 bases between them. The CDR3 covers 12 residues. The CDR3 DNA follows: TGTGCCAGCAGCCTGAATATCGAGACCCAGTACTTC. It codes for CASSLNIETQYF.

The chain combines TRBV18 with TRBJ2-7; D remains ambiguous. The germline V gene encodes CDR1 KGHSH and CDR2 LQKENI. The CDR3 extends over 14 amino acids. Trimming left V 6 bases short and J 6 bases short, with 18 bases between. The CDR3 spells CASSTATGRSEQYF. The CDR3 DNA reads TGTGCCAGCTCCACGGCAACCGGTCGTTCCGAGCAGTACTTC.

The V gene is TRBV5-1, the J gene TRBJ2-7, with 7 bases that match TRBD2. V dropped 5 bases and J dropped 6; count of bases not matched to a gene: 2. Germline V gene lookup returns CDR1 SGHRS and CDR2 YFSETQ. This CDR3 spans 11 amino acids. As DNA, the CDR3 is TGCGCCAGCAGGGGAGGGGTCGAGCAGTACTTC. Encoded protein: CASRGGVEQYF. Based on the CDR3 plus reference TRBV5-1 and TRBJ2-7, the full variable domain is KAGVTQTPRYLIKTRGQQVTLSCSPISGHRSVSWYQQTPGQGLQFLFEYFSETQRNKGNFPGRFSGRQFSNSRSEMNVSTLELGDSALYLCASRGGVEQYFGPGTRLTVT.

About this clone: This sample also contains other DNA sequences that code for the same CDR3. This sequence joins TRBV28 and TRBJ1-2; no clear D gene. Trimming stripped 1 base from V and 5 bases from J, with 5 bases between. CDR1 is MDHEN, CDR2 SYDVKM, per germline. The CDR3 covers 12 residues. DNA of the CDR3: TGTGCCAGCAGTTTATTAGGGTATGGCTACACCTTC. This codes for CASSLLGYGYTF.

This clone appeared a few times. Other nucleotide sequences in the sample specify the same CDR3. The genes are TRBV9 and TRBJ2-7, with a weak D call TRBD1 (6 bases). Per germline, CDR1 SGDLS and CDR2 YYNGEE. V was cut by 0 bases and J by 4 bases, with 11 bases left in between. CDR3 length: 14 amino acids. CDR3 region: CASSVGQGNYEQYF. The CDR3 bases are TGTGCCAGCAGCGTAGGGCAGGGGAATTACGAGCAGTACTTC. Full variable domain (rest looked up from reference TRBV9 and TRBJ2-7): DSGVTQTPKHLITATGQRVTLRCSPRSGDLSVYWYQQSLDQGLQFLIQYYNGEERAKGNILERFSAQQFPDLHSELNLSSLELGDSALYFCASSVGQGNYEQYFGPGTRLTVT.

With regard to this clone: This CDR3 is also generated by other DNA sequences in the sample. The chain joins TRBV6-5 to TRBJ1-3, with no clear D. V lost 7 bases and J lost 2, with 3 bases in between. The germline V gene encodes CDR1 MNHEY and CDR2 SVGAGI. The length of the CDR3 is 11 residues. CDR3 DNA: TGTGCCAGCACAGCTGGAAACACCATATATTTT. Translated: CASTAGNTIYF.

Note on this clone: Other nucleotide sequences from this sample produce the same CDR3. This sequence joins TRBV5-1 and TRBJ2-2, with D hard to call. CDR3 length: 13 residues. Germline V gives CDR1 SGHRS, CDR2 YFSETQ. V lost 1 base to trimming and J lost 4 bases, with 5 bases between them. The CDR3 sequence: CASSLSVTGELFF. CDR3 nucleotide sequence: TGCGCCAGCAGCTTGTCAGTCACCGGGGAGCTGTTTTTT.

This clone was seen a few times. The rearrangement uses TRBV30 and TRBJ2-3; D is perhaps TRBD1 or TRBD2 (6 bases each). The V end was cut by 0 bases, the J end by 4 bases, with 14 bases between. Per germline, CDR1 GTSNPN and CDR2 SVGIG (reference sequence). The CDR3 is 15 residues long. The CDR3 DNA reads as TGTGCCTGGAGTGTAGGGGGGAGTGCAGCAGATACGCAGTATTTT. Translating it yields CAWSVGGSAADTQYF.

The chain combines TRBV10-3 with TRBJ1-1, with TRBD1 matching over 9 bases. The CDR3 is 14 residues long. Germline V gene sequence: CDR1 ENHRY, CDR2 SYGVKD. V was pared by 4 bases and J by 3 bases, with 3 bases of the junction left unmatched. The CDR3 protein is CAISGRTGDTEAFF. DNA for the CDR3: TGTGCCATCAGTGGGAGGACAGGGGACACTGAAGCTTTCTTT.

This sequence joins TRBV18 and TRBJ2-7; D might be TRBD1 (8 bases). The CDR3 extends over 21 amino acids. V was pared by 3 bases and J by 5 bases, with 35 bases between. Germline V gene data show CDR1 as KGHSH and CDR2 as LQKENI. The CDR3 sequence: CASSPGRGRSEGAGLVDEQYF. The CDR3 DNA sequence: TGTGCCAGCTCACCGGGCAGGGGGCGCAGCGAGGGAGCGGGATTGGTAGACGAGCAGTACTTC.

As concerns this clone: The same CDR3 also results from other DNA sequences found in this sample. The chain couples TRBV28 to TRBJ2-2; D not certain. With 7 bases removed from V and 4 bases from J, the gap between germline ends came to 4 bases. In germline, CDR1 is MDHEN, CDR2 SYDVKM. This CDR3 is built from 11 residues. The CDR3 DNA reads TGTGCCAGCACTCTCACCGGGGAGCTGTTTTTT. It codes for CASTLTGELFF.